A single T cell receptor beta chain is shown here with its context. Its cognate antigen is unknown. Extracted RNA was reverse transcribed, and the resulting cDNA served as sequencing template. This table comes from immunoSEQ multiplex PCR, and its TCRdb copy is limited to in-frame clones, with some not included. Of over 60,000 clones in the sample, roughly 50% were seen once. The CDR3 spans 14 residues. Stated treatment: oral pan-JAK inhibitor, 5-10 mg twice daily. These data belong to a study of CD8+ T cells in alopecia areata. Background on the study: Twice a day, 5 to 10 mg of oral tofacitinib was administered to treated patients. Study-wide findings and caveats: Alopecia totalis/universalis scalp especially showed more expanded CD8+ clones than normal scalp.

This chain joins TRBV21-1 and TRBJ2-7; TRBD1, the D gene given by the table, was not confirmed from the DNA. TRBV21-1 is shown as a pseudogene. Sequencing used CD8+ T cells sorted from blood, obtained around week 37, from a patient treated with tofacitinib. The sequence was collected from a human donor with alopecia areata. CDR3 in amino acids: CASSLYVWAHEQYF. CDR3 nucleotide sequence: TGTGCCAGCAGCCTCTACGTCTGGGCACACGAGCAGTACTTC.